A single sample is the source of the 21 T cell receptor beta chains below, sequenced in a study of T cell repertoires in cytomegalovirus infection. TCRdb re-called the reads with MiXCR, one entry per CDR3 protein. The sample records approximately 350,000 distinct CDR3 sequences, nearly 35% being singletons. What these receptors recognize is not known. This specimen was cultured PBMCs, taken from culture after CMV antigen stimulation. Receptors were obtained from a human donor in good health (CMV status not recorded). Some clones in this sample may be carry-over from other donors' samples.

This clonotype was observed once. The chain employs TRBV7-2 and TRBJ2-3; D gene uncertain. CDR3 length equals 15 residues. The germline V and J ends were trimmed by 0 bases and 2 bases, with 9 bases remaining between them. Per the germline V gene, CDR1 is SGHTA and CDR2 is FQGNSA. CDR3 in amino acids: CASSLADPFTDTQYF. The CDR3 DNA reads as TGTGCCAGCAGCTTAGCGGATCCATTCACAGATACGCAGTATTTT. Drawing the rest from reference TRBV7-2 and TRBJ2-3, the complete variable domain is GAGVSQSPSNKVTEKGKDVELRCDPISGHTALYWYRQSLGQGLEFLIYFQGNSAPDKSGLPSDRFSAERTGGSVSTLTIQRTQQEDSAVYLCASSLADPFTDTQYFGPGTRLTVL.

The rearrangement joins TRBV6-6 to TRBJ2-5; the D call may be TRBD1 or TRBD2 (5 bases each). Germline V gives CDR1 MNHNY, CDR2 SVGAGI (reference sequence). Trimming cost V 2 bases and J 7 bases, with 5 bases left between them. The CDR3 sequence is 11 residues long. The CDR3 nucleotides are TGTGCCAGCAGTTACGGGGGGACCCAGTACTTC. Translating gives CASSYGGTQYF.

The rearrangement links TRBV11-2 to TRBJ1-3, with no clear D. This CDR3 has 13 amino acids. Germline V gene sequence: CDR1 SGHAT, CDR2 FQNNGV. V was trimmed by 5 bases and J by 7 bases, leaving 12 bases between them. CDR3 DNA: TGTGCCAGCAGCGTTGTTCGTGGCAACACCATATATTTT. This sequence encodes CASSVVRGNTIYF.

This clonotype has only a few counts. The chain combines TRBV5-1 with TRBJ2-1, with TRBD2 matching over 9 bases. The V gene end was trimmed by 2 bases and the J gene end by 5 bases; junction bases not matched to a gene: 8. This CDR3 has 16 amino acids. CDR1 and CDR2 (germline): SGHRS, YFSETQ. The CDR3 protein is CASSFKSSGANNEQFF. In DNA form, the CDR3 reads TGCGCCAGCAGCTTCAAATCTAGCGGGGCCAACAATGAGCAGTTCTTC.

The V and J genes are TRBV4-3 and TRBJ2-3; the match to TRBD2 covers 8 bases. V dropped 8 bases and J dropped 0; count of bases not matched to a gene: 7. This CDR3 has 15 amino acids. Germline assignment: CDR1 LGHNA and CDR2 YSLEER. The CDR3 nucleotides read TGCGCCAGCTCGGCTACTAGCGGAAGCACAGATACGCAGTATTTT. Its translation: CASSATSGSTDTQYF.

The genes are TRBV30 and TRBJ2-3; 14 bases line up with TRBD2. V dropped 3 bases and J dropped 4; count of bases not matched to a gene: 3. From germline, CDR1 is GTSNPN and CDR2 SVGIG (reference sequence). The CDR3 runs to 15 residues. CDR3 protein: CAWSPGLAGADTQYF. The CDR3 coding sequence is TGTGCCTGGAGCCCGGGACTAGCGGGAGCAGATACGCAGTATTTT.

The CDR3 coding sequence is TGTGCCAGCAGCAGGATGTTGGAGAACACCGGGGAGCTGTTTTTT. Translating it yields CASSRMLENTGELFF. The V call is TRBV5-4, the J call TRBJ2-2, with D uncertain. Trimming removed 4 bases from V and 1 base from J, with 11 bases in between. The length of the CDR3 is 15 residues. Germline V gives CDR1 SGHNT, CDR2 YYREEE (reference sequence). Complete variable domain (other parts from reference TRBV5-4 and TRBJ2-2): ETGVTQSPTHLIKTRGQQVTLRCSSQSGHNTVSWYQQALGQGPQFIFQYYREEENGRGNFPPRFSGLQFPNYSSELNVNALELDDSALYLCASSRMLENTGELFFGEGSRLTVL.

J is TRBJ1-4 and V is TRBV19, with TRBD1 as a possible D gene (5 bases). CDR3 length: 15 amino acids. Germline-derived CDR1 and CDR2 are LNHDA and SQIVND (reference sequence). The V end was cut by 5 bases, the J end by 5 bases, with 15 bases between. As DNA, the CDR3 is TGTGCCAGTAGTTCTCCAGGGCTGCAAAATGAAAAACTGTTTTTT. Residues: CASSSPGLQNEKLFF.

The CDR3 is CASSKHTEAFF. CDR3 bases: TGTGCCAGTAGTAAACACACTGAAGCTTTCTTT. The genes are TRBV19 and TRBJ1-1; D is uncertain. There are 11 residues in the CDR3. V was clipped by 4 bases and J by 3 bases, with 3 bases between them. Germline assignment: CDR1 LNHDA and CDR2 SQIVND (reference sequence).

The chain uses TRBV27 and TRBJ2-3, with a possible D match to TRBD1 (5 bases). Germline-derived CDR1 and CDR2 are MNHEY and SMNVEV (reference sequence). Deletions cut 4 bases from V and 4 bases from J, with 18 bases between. The CDR3 spans 16 residues. The DNA for the CDR3 is TGTGCCAGCAGTTCCTCCAGGGTGGTAGGGGCAGATACGCAGTATTTT. It codes for CASSSSRVVGADTQYF.

This clonotype has a count of ten or more. V usage is TRBV7-2 and J usage is TRBJ1-3; D remains unclear. V lost 1 base and J 5 bases, leaving 6 bases between the germline ends. This CDR3 region has 13 residues. Germline CDR1 is SGHTA and CDR2 is FQGNSA. The DNA of the CDR3 is TGTGCCAGCAGCTTAGATATGCGAAACACCATATATTTT. This gives the protein CASSLDMRNTIYF.

V usage is TRBV27 and J usage is TRBJ2-1; maybe TRBD1 (6 bases). In germline, CDR1 is MNHEY, CDR2 SMNVEV (reference sequence). This CDR3 has 13 residues. V lost 4 bases to trimming and J lost 9 bases, with 13 bases between them. Here the CDR3 reads CASSSLQGGEQFF. The CDR3 DNA is TGTGCCAGCAGTTCGTTACAGGGCGGTGAGCAGTTCTTC.

This rearrangement joins TRBV12-3 or TRBV12-4 to TRBJ2-5; 9 bases agree with TRBD2. The CDR3 has 16 amino acids. The V gene end was trimmed by 1 base and the J gene end by 5 bases; junction bases not matched to a gene: 8. The CDR3 loop reads CASSLGLAGVGETQYF. CDR3 in DNA: TGTGCCAGCAGTTTAGGTTTAGCGGGAGTAGGGGAGACCCAGTACTTC.

A few counts support this clonotype. The rearrangement links TRBV10-3 to TRBJ1-5; D unclear. Trimming took 10 bases from V and 1 from J, leaving 8 bases between them. The CDR3 is 12 residues long. Germline-derived CDR1 and CDR2 are ENHRY and SYGVKD. The CDR3 DNA sequence: TGTGCCACCCGGTCCAGCAATCAGCCCCAGCATTTT. Translation gives CATRSSNQPQHF.

This clonotype was seen at least ten times. The chain carries TRBV12-3 or TRBV12-4 and TRBJ1-1; D is uncertain. The CDR3 is 14 residues long. V lost 2 bases to trimming and J lost 2 bases, with 9 bases between them. The DNA for the CDR3 is TGTGCCAGCAGTTTATTACAGTCCAACACTGAAGCTTTCTTT. This encodes CASSLLQSNTEAFF.

This clonotype has just a few counts. The chain links TRBV12-5 to TRBJ2-1, with 7 bases aligning to TRBD2. Germline CDR1 is LGHNT and CDR2 is FRNRAP. Trimming cost V 6 bases and J 0 bases; bases outside gene matches: 8. CDR3 length: 16 amino acids. This CDR3 reads CASGLPGGSSYNEQFF. CDR3 in DNA: TGTGCTAGTGGACTCCCCGGGGGGAGCTCCTACAATGAGCAGTTCTTC.

This clonotype has just a few counts. The chain is built from TRBV4-1 and TRBJ2-2; 7 nucleotides align to TRBD1. This CDR3 has 14 residues. The trim removed 4 bases at V and 5 bases at J, leaving 4 bases unmatched. Germline values: CDR1 MGHRA, CDR2 YSYEKL. CDR3 region: CASSLETGTGELFF. Written as DNA, the CDR3 is TGCGCCAGCAGCCTTGAGACAGGGACCGGGGAGCTGTTTTTT.

In this sample, this clonotype turned up once. The genes are TRBV7-9 and TRBJ2-1; D is possibly TRBD2 (6 bases). The V end was cut by 7 bases, the J end by 1 base, with 17 bases between. Germline assignment: CDR1 SEHNR and CDR2 FQNEAQ (reference sequence). This CDR3 contains 16 residues. Here the CDR3 DNA reads TGTGCCAGCACCCTAGTGGAGGGTTGGTCCTACAATGAGCAGTTCTTC. Residues: CASTLVEGWSYNEQFF.

The chain employs TRBV7-9 and TRBJ2-3; D is unresolved. Between the trimmed V and J ends, which lost 5 bases and 3 bases, there was a span of 6 bases. Germline values: CDR1 SEHNR, CDR2 FQNEAQ (reference sequence). This CDR3 comprises 12 residues. The CDR3 loop is CASSGDTDTQYF. In DNA, the CDR3 is TGTGCCAGCAGCGGGGATACAGATACGCAGTATTTT. Drawing the rest from reference TRBV7-9 and TRBJ2-3, the complete variable domain is DTGVSQNPRHKITKRGQNVTFRCDPISEHNRLYWYRQTLGQGPEFLTYFQNEAQLEKSRLLSDRFSAERPKGSFSTLEIQRTEQGDSAMYLCASSGDTDTQYFGPGTRLTVL.

In this sample, this clonotype turned up many times. This chain joins TRBV7-2 and TRBJ2-5; D may be TRBD1 (5 bases). CDR1 and CDR2 from the germline V gene are SGHTA and FQGNSA. Trimming took off 0 bases at V and 5 bases at J, with 10 bases between the two ends. The CDR3 is 14 residues long. This CDR3 is CASSLAGRVETQYF. The CDR3 DNA reads as TGTGCCAGCAGCTTAGCAGGCAGGGTTGAGACCCAGTACTTC.

This clonotype has a handful of counts. The chain combines TRBV7-2 with TRBJ2-5; D is perhaps TRBD2 (6 bases). This CDR3 comprises 14 residues. Germline-derived CDR1 and CDR2 are SGHTA and FQGNSA. V lost 7 bases and J lost 5, with 17 bases in between. The CDR3 bases are TGTGCCAGCACCAAGGTCCCGGAGGGGGAGACCCAGTACTTC. This encodes CASTKVPEGETQYF.